Described below is a single TCR beta chain sequence and its context. The antigen is undetermined. Data came from immunoSEQ multiplex PCR; TCRdb stores just in-frame clones and leaves some out. The sample includes tens of thousands of clones, 80% to 85% of them seen just once. These data originate in a study of OX40 agonist ivuxolimab in advanced cancers. Study background: Partial responses were achieved by three patients: one hepatocellular carcinoma, two cutaneous melanoma. Whole-study results and caveats: Among patients with partial responses at 0.1-3.0 mg/kg, clonal expansion was among the lowest. CD8+ T cells were the subset that, on average, had more expanded clones than CD4+. By week 6 at 0.1 to 3.0 mg/kg, blood CD4+ and CD8+ T cells had expanded clonally.

The sequence derives from an adult with an advanced solid tumor such as melanoma, head and neck, liver or kidney cancer. The starting material was CD4+ or CD8+ T cells sorted from blood, obtained in a trial of the OX40 agonist ivuxolimab.

CDR3 residues: CASSSDSFNEQFF. CDR3 coding DNA: TGTGCCAGCAGCTCTGACAGTTTCAATGAGCAGTTCTTC. The chain links TRBV11-2 to TRBJ2-1; possibly TRBD1 for D (5 bases). The V end was cut by 4 bases, the J end by 6 bases, with 10 bases between. Germline V CDR1 and CDR2: SGHAT, FQNNGV. The CDR3 loop spans 13 amino acids.